Sequencing of this T cell receptor (beta chain) was carried out in a study of monozygotic twins with inflammatory bowel disease. Whole-study findings and limits: Whereas healthy co-twins had higher TCRbeta diversity (inverse Simpson), IBD patients had lower diversity.

This CDR3 is built from 13 residues. Germline CDR1 is SQVTM and CDR2 is ANQGSEA. Turning to this clonotype: Its antigen is currently unknown.

UMIs that had a 6-nucleotide sample barcode were put in using template switching. TCRdb reanalyzed the 5' RACE reads, giving one entry per CDR3 protein sequence and no DNA. This sample contains about 350,000 distinct CDR3 sequences. The sample taken for sequencing was blood. The V and J genes are TRBV29-1 and TRBJ2-7; there is no DNA to check the TCRdb D call of TRBD1. The receptor was isolated from a human donor with ulcerative colitis or Crohn's disease, or a healthy co-twin of an affected twin (not recorded which). CDR3: CSVPGAVSYEQYF.